These T cell receptor beta chains were read from a single sample in a study of blood T cell repertoires in COVID-19. Assay used: immunoSEQ multiplex PCR; TCRdb lists only in-frame clones, some missing. The table has tens of thousands of clones, approximately 90% seen once; the top ten hold less than 2%. Sequenced material: peripheral blood. These receptors were taken from a man between 60 and 70 years old with acute or convalescent COVID-19. The CDR3 runs from the conserved cysteine through the conserved F or W. Fields, in order: D gene, V gene, clone size, J gene, CDR3 protein. D genes are given only for firm matches. Size values are once, few and many counts, or a class for expanded clones, and some rows have none.

>-|TRBV6-6|-|TRBJ1-3
CASSYSSQGGGNTIYF
>TRBD2|TRBV27|-|TRBJ2-3
CASSSKSAGGRDTQYF
>TRBD1|TRBV5-1|-|TRBJ2-2
CASSWDPQGARTGELFF
>-|TRBV7-2|-|TRBJ2-3
CASSPPVGLGDTQYF
>TRBD1|TRBV29-1|-|TRBJ1-2
CSVAQGAYGYTF
>TRBD1|TRBV19|-|TRBJ2-7
CASSSRDRSSEQYF
>TRBD1|TRBV6-5|once|TRBJ2-7
CASSSRTGGSYEQYF
>TRBD2|TRBV29-1|-|TRBJ2-5
CSVEATSGGSQETQYF
>TRBD1|TRBV5-1|-|TRBJ1-1
CASSSRTGGNTEAFF
>-|TRBV19|-|TRBJ1-5
CASSVRGMAGQPQHF
>TRBD1|TRBV29-1|-|TRBJ1-2
CSVVGTGVGLYGYTF
>-|TRBV6-6|-|TRBJ1-1
CASSSLTGQNTEAFF
>-|TRBV27|-|TRBJ2-3
CASTADRRSKTGRHRDTQYF
>-|TRBV5-8|-|TRBJ1-4
CASIPAHRTGKLFF
>-|TRBV5-1|-|TRBJ1-3
CASSLIQVSGSGNTIYF
>TRBD2|TRBV25-1|-|TRBJ2-5
CASSGWTSGEATQYF
>-|TRBV18|-|TRBJ2-3
CASSPEGGTTDTQYF
>-|TRBV7-6|-|TRBJ1-2
CASSPSGGTYGYTF
>TRBD1|TRBV24-1|-|TRBJ1-2
CATSDGQGDFYGYTF
>TRBD1|TRBV5-4|-|TRBJ2-7
CASRIFGTGDPSYEQYF
>TRBD1|TRBV19|few|TRBJ1-3
CASSRDSYSGNTIYF
>TRBD1|TRBV7-9|-|TRBJ1-4
CASSPGQGEGEKLFF
>-|TRBV27|-|TRBJ1-1
CASGHNTEAFF
>-|TRBV25-1|once|TRBJ2-7
CASSRLVEQYF
>TRBD2|TRBV5-1|once|TRBJ2-4
CASSLAGSGGAGAKNIQYF
>-|TRBV29-1|-|TRBJ2-3
CSVERVPDTQYF